This T cell receptor (beta chain) is from a study of PD-1 blockade in classical Hodgkin lymphoma. Findings and limits, study-wide: Newly diagnosed patients were reported to exhibit reduced baseline TCR diversity relative to healthy donors. Complete responders started with a diversity level that resembled newly diagnosed patients at baseline. While CD8+ TCR diversity did not rise significantly by C4D1, CD4+ TCR diversity did.

Sequenced by immunoSEQ multiplex PCR; TCRdb stores in-frame clones only, minus some. The sample carries more than 85,000 clones, around nine tenths recorded once. V shed 3 bases and J shed 6 bases, with 12 bases lying between them. The CDR3 is made up of 14 amino acids. Germline V gene data show CDR1 as LNHNV and CDR2 as YYDKDF (reference sequence). As for this clone: What it binds is unknown.

With no exception, relapse followed autologous stem cell transplantation in all patients, and brentuximab vedotin exposure varied. Patients reached a best response of complete response, partial response or progressive disease. The sequence was obtained from a human donor with classical Hodgkin lymphoma. V gene TRBV15 combines with J gene TRBJ2-1; possibly TRBD1 for D (5 bases). This sample comprised peripheral blood mononuclear cells (PBMCs), obtained before the second cycle of nivolumab. This CDR3 reads CATSSRLQGNEQFF. The CDR3 DNA sequence: TGTGCCACCAGCAGCAGACTTCAGGGCAATGAGCAGTTCTTC.